This TCR beta chain was sequenced during a study of blood T cells in healthy people across ages. There are a few counts of this clonotype. Next came a second PCR, run for roughly 6 to 11 cycles, which used a sample-barcoded 5' primer along with a J-beta primer mix. One entry per CDR3 protein results from TCRdb running MiXCR on the 5' RACE reads. The data show just under 550,000 distinct CDR3 sequences, around 24% seen once. These data also featured in a second study, about T cells of mothers and their children.

The source material was blood. The sequence came from a boy younger than 18 in good health.

CDR3 in DNA: TGTGCCAGCAGTTCAGGACTTGTCTACGAGCAGTACTTC. This codes for CASSSGLVYEQYF. The chain couples TRBV28 to TRBJ2-5, with D perhaps TRBD2 (5 bases). The DNA end is a closer match to TRBJ2-7, so the J assignment may be wrong. Germline values: CDR1 MDHEN, CDR2 SYDVKM. The CDR3 has 13 residues.